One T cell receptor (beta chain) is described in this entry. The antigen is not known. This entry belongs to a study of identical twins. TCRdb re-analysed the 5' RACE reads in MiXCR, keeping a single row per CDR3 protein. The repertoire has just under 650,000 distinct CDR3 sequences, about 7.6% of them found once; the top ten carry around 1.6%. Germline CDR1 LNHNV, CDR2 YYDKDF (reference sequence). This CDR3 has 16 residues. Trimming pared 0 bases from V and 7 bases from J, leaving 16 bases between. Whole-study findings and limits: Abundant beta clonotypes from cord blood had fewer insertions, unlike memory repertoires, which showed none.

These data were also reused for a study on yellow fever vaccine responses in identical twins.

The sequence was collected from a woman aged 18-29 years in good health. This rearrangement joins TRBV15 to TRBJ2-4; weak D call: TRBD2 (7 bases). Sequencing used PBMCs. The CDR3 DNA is TGTGCCACCAGCAGAGAGGGGGGGGGCATGTTGAACATTCAGTACTTC. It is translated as CATSREGGGMLNIQYF. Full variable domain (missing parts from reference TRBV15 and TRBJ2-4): DAMVIQNPRYQVTQFGKPVTLSCSQTLNHNVMYWYQQKSSQAPKLLFHYYDKDFNNEADTPDNFQSRRPNTSFCFLDIRSPGLGDTAMYLCATSREGGGMLNIQYFGAGTRLSVL.